This TCR beta chain was recorded in a study of cytomegalovirus exposure and HLA in healthy donors. Study-wide points: Analyses of presence and absence presupposed an approximately uniform sequencing depth across donors. In a later analysis, a missense DCLRE1C variant was linked to TCR beta V- and J-gene trimming.

Germline lookup yields CDR1 MNHEY and CDR2 SVGAGI. The CDR3 loop spans 15 amino acids. V lost 7 bases to trimming and J lost 6 bases; unmatched junction nucleotides: 10. Concerning this clone: Its antigen is as yet unknown.

PCR amplification relied on 60 Vbeta primers (plus 13 Jbeta primers). As handled by the study authors: Approximately 87 million unique TCR beta chains, roughly 12 million shared, were counted in a later analysis. Using immunoSEQ multiplex PCR, the repertoire was profiled, and TCRdb retains in-frame clones only, with some absent. V and J calls and clone size follow that table, whereas D and trimming were derived from the DNA. The repertoire holds some 200,000 clones, with more than 75% as singletons. The sample taken for sequencing was PBMCs. The gene calls are TRBV6-5 and TRBJ2-3, with TRBD2 matching 10 bases. This clonotype originated in a woman between 18 and 30 years old in good health and CMV-seronegative. CDR3 nucleotide sequence: TGTGCCAGCAAGCCCTTTCTAGCGGGAGACGATACGCAGTATTTT. This sequence encodes CASKPFLAGDDTQYF.